This TCR beta chain appears in the sequencing data of a study of T cell responses to AZD1222 COVID-19 vaccine. Looking at the study overall: Investigators merged groups given second doses at roughly 4 or roughly 12 weeks. General study findings and limits: White British people made up most donors, females outnumbered males, and clonal diversity was possibly underestimated. Reportedly, nearly half the spike-specific TCRs target unmutated variant regions. Elevations in Spike-specific TCR breadth and depth followed administration of two AZD1222 doses.

Comment on this clone: Its antigen is currently unknown.

Losses at the gene ends were 4 bases for V and 3 bases for J; bases not matched to a gene: 4. CDR1 is SGHTA and CDR2 is FQGNSA in the germline V gene. CDR3 length: 15 residues. The repertoire was sequenced with immunoSEQ multiplex PCR; TCRdb's copy has only in-frame clones and lacks some. The sample lists roughly 130,000 clones, 88% occurring once. The TCR was taken from an adult in good health. The chain uses TRBV7-2 and TRBJ2-1, with 9 nucleotides matching TRBD1. The specimen comprised peripheral blood, sampled on day 0 of AZD1222 vaccination. The CDR3 protein is CASSSTGGDYNEQFF. CDR3 DNA: TGTGCCAGCAGCTCTACAGGGGGCGACTACAATGAGCAGTTCTTC.